The clone carrying this TCR beta chain was seen just once. V was pared by 0 bases and J by 4 bases, with 4 bases of the junction left unmatched. The germline V gene has CDR1 SNHLY and CDR2 FYNNEI. The CDR3 contains 15 residues. Original handling: Reference gene primer amplification yielded estimated nucleated cell counts. Some clones are missing from TCRdb's copy, which holds only in-frame ones; the method was immunoSEQ multiplex PCR. D and trimming were read from the DNA, whereas the V and J calls and clone size are those reported in that table. Among more than 35,000 clones listed, less than 70% were seen once. The sample comes from a study of blood T cell repertoires in COVID-19. Study-level information: Acute and convalescent COVID-19 samples came from the United States, Italy and Spain.

The specimen was peripheral blood. The rearrangement links TRBV2 to TRBJ1-2, with 8 bases lining up with TRBD1. The receptor's source is a man older than 75 with acute or convalescent COVID-19. In DNA, the CDR3 is TGTGCCAGCAGTGAAGCGATGACAGGGGTCTATGGCTACACCTTC. Protein: CASSEAMTGVYGYTF.